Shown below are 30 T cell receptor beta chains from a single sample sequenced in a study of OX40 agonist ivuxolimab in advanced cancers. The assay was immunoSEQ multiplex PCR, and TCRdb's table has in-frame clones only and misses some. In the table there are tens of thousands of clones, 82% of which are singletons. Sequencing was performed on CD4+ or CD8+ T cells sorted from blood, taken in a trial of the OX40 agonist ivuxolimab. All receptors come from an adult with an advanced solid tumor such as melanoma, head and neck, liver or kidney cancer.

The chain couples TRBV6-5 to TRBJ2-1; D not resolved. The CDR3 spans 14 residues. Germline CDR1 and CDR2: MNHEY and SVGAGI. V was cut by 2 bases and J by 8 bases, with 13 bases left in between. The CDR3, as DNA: TGTGCCAGCAGTTACCAAGACCGGGCGGATGAGCAGTTCTTC. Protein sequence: CASSYQDRADEQFF.

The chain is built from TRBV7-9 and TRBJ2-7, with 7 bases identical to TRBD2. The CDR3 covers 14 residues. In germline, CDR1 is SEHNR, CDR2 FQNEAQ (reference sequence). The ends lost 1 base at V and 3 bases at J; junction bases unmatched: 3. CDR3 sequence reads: CASSLGLALYEQYF. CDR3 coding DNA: TGTGCCAGCAGCTTAGGACTAGCCCTCTACGAGCAGTACTTC.

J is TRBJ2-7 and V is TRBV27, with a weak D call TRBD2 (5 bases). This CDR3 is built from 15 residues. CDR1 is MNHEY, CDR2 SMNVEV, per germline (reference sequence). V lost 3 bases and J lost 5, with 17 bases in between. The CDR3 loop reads CASSLHWGSGNEQYF. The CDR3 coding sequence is TGTGCCAGCAGTTTGCATTGGGGTTCGGGGAACGAGCAGTACTTC.

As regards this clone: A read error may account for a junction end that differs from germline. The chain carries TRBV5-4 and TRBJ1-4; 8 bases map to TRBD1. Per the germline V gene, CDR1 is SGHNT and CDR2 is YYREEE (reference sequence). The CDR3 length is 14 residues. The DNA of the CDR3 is TGTGCCAGCAGATTGGGACAGGCGTCCGAAAAACTGTTTTTT. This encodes CASRLGQASEKLFF.

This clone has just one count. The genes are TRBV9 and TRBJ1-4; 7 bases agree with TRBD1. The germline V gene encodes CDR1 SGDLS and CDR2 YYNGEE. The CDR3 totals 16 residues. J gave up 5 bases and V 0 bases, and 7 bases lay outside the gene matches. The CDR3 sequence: CASSVAGRGGNEKLFF. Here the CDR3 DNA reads TGTGCCAGCAGCGTAGCTGGCAGGGGGGGGAATGAAAAACTGTTTTTT.

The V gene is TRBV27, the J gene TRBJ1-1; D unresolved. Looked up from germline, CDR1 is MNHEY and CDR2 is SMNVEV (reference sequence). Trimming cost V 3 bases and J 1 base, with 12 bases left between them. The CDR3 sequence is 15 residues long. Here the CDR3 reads CASSFTGRQNTEAFF. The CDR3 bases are TGTGCCAGCAGTTTTACGGGTCGGCAGAACACTGAAGCTTTCTTT.

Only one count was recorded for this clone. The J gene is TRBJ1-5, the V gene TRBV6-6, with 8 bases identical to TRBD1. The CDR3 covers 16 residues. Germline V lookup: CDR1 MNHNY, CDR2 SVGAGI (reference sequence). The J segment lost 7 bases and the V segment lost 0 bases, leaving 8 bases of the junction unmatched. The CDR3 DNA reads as TGTGCCAGCAGTTACTCAACAGGGGGAAATGCCCAGCCCCAGCATTTT. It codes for CASSYSTGGNAQPQHF.

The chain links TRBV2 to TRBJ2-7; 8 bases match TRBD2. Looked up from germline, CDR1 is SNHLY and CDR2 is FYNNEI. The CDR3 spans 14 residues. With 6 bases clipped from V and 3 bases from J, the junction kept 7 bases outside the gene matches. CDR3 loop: CASSGTRGNYEQYF. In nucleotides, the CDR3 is TGTGCCAGCAGCGGGACTAGGGGGAACTACGAGCAGTACTTC.

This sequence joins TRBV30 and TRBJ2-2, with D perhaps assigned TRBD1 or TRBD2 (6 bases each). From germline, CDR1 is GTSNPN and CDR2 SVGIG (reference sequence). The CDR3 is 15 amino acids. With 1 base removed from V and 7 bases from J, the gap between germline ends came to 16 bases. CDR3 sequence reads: CAWSAWGAQLGELFF. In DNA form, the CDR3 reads TGTGCCTGGAGTGCGTGGGGGGCGCAACTCGGGGAGCTGTTTTTT.

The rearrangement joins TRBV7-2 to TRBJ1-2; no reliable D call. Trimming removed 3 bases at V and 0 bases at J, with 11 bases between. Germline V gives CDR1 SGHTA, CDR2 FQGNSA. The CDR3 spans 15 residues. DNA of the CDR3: TGTGCCAGCAGCTTTATACAGCTAGCTAACTATGGCTACACCTTC. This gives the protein CASSFIQLANYGYTF.

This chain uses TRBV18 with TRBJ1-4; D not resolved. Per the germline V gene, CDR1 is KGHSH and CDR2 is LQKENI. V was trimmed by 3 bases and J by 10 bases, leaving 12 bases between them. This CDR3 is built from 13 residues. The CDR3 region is CASSPPAGSKLFF. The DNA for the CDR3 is TGTGCCAGCTCACCCCCGGCGGGGTCAAAACTGTTTTTT.

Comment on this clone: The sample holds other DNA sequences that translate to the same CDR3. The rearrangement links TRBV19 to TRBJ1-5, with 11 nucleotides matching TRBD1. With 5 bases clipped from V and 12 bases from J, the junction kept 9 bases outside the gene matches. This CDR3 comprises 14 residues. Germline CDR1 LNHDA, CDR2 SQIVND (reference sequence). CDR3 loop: CASSPGQGASDQHF. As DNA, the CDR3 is TGTGCCAGTAGTCCCGGACAGGGGGCTTCGGACCAGCATTTT. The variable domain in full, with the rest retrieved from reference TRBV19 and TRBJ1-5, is DGGITQSPKYLFRKEGQNVTLSCEQNLNHDAMYWYRQDPGQGLRLIYYSQIVNDFQKGDIAEGYSVSREKKESFPLTVTSAQKNPTAFYLCASSPGQGASDQHFGDGTRLSIL.

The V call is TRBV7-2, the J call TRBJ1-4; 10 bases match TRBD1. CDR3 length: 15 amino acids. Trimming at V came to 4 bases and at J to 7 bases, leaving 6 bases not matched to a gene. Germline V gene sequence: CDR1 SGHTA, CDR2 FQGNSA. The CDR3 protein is CASSYLGTGVEKLFF. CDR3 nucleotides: TGTGCCAGCAGCTATTTGGGGACAGGGGTTGAAAAACTGTTTTTT.

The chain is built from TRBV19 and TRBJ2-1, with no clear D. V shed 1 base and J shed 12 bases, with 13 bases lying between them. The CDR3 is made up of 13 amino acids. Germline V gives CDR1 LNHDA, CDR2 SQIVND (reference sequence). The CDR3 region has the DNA TGTGCCAGTAGTATAGCCGCCGACCTATGGCAGTTCTTC. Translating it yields CASSIAADLWQFF. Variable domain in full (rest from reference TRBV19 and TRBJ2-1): DGGITQSPKYLFRKEGQNVTLSCEQNLNHDAMYWYRQDPGQGLRLIYYSQIVNDFQKGDIAEGYSVSREKKESFPLTVTSAQKNPTAFYLCASSIAADLWQFFGPGTRLTVL.

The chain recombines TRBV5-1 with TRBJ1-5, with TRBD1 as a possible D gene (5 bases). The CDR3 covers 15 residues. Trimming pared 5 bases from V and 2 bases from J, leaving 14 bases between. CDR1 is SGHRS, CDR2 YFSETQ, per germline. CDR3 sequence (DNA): TGCGCCAGCAGGTTAGGGGTTTTGGGCAATCAGCCCCAGCATTTT. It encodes CASRLGVLGNQPQHF.

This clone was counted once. For the CDR3, the DNA is TGTGCCAGCAGCTCCCTAGACAGGGGTGGAAACACCATATATTTT. This sequence encodes CASSSLDRGGNTIYF. V usage is TRBV5-4 and J usage is TRBJ1-3; 8 bases are a match to TRBD1. V lost 3 bases to trimming and J lost 3 bases; unmatched junction nucleotides: 5. Germline V lookup: CDR1 SGHNT, CDR2 YYREEE (reference sequence). This CDR3 comprises 15 residues.

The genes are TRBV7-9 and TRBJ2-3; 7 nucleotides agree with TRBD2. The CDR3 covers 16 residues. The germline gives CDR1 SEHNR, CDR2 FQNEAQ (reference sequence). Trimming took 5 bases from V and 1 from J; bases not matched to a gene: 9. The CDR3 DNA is TGTGCCAGCAGCCAACCGGGCGGGGGTCGCACAGATACGCAGTATTTT. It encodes CASSQPGGGRTDTQYF. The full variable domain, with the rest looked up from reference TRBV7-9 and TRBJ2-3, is DTGVSQNPRHKITKRGQNVTFRCDPISEHNRLYWYRQTLGQGPEFLTYFQNEAQLEKSRLLSDRFSAERPKGSFSTLEIQRTEQGDSAMYLCASSQPGGGRTDTQYFGPGTRLTVL.

The CDR3 sequence: CASTTGFQETQYF. In DNA, the CDR3 is TGTGCCAGCACCACGGGTTTCCAAGAGACCCAGTACTTC. V usage is TRBV5-6 and J usage is TRBJ2-5; D not resolved. The CDR3 length is 13 residues. V shed 6 bases and J shed 1 base, with 10 bases lying between them. The germline gives CDR1 SGHDT, CDR2 YYEEEE.

CDR3 sequence: CASSHSPDRGLRYEQYF. In DNA, the CDR3 is TGCGCCAGCAGCCATTCCCCCGACAGGGGGCTTCGGTACGAGCAGTACTTC. This chain joins TRBV4-1 and TRBJ2-7, with 10 bases identical to TRBD1. J lost 4 bases, V lost 3 bases, and 12 bases had no gene match. Germline CDR1 MGHRA, CDR2 YSYEKL. The CDR3 loop spans 17 amino acids.

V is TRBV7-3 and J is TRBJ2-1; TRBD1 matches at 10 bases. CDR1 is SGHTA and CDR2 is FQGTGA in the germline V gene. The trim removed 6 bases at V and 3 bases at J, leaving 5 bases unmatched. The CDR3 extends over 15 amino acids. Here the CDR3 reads CASRPGTGVYNEQFF. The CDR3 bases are TGTGCCAGCAGGCCCGGGACAGGGGTCTACAATGAGCAGTTCTTC.

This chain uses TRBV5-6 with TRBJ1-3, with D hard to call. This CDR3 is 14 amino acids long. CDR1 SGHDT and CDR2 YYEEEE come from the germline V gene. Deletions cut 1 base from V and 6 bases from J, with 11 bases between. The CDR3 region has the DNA TGTGCCAGCAGCTTGCGGACGCACGTAAACACCATATATTTT. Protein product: CASSLRTHVNTIYF.

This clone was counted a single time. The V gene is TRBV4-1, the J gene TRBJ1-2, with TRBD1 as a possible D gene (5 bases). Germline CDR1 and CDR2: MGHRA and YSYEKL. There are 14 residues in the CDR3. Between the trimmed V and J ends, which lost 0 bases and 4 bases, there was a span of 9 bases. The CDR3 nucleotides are TGCGCCAGCAGCCAAGAGGCAGGGAGCTATGGCTACACCTTC. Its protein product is CASSQEAGSYGYTF.

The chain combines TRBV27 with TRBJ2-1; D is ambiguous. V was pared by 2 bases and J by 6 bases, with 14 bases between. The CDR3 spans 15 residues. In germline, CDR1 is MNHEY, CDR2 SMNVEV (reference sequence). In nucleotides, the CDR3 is TGTGCCAGCAGTTTAAGTGGGAATCTCGGCAATGAGCAGTTCTTC. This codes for CASSLSGNLGNEQFF.

In DNA, the CDR3 is TGTGCCAGCAGCCGCCCCGCAGGGGCCTACAATGAGCAGTTCTTC. Protein product: CASSRPAGAYNEQFF. The rearrangement links TRBV6-6 to TRBJ2-1; weak D call: TRBD1 (6 bases). Germline CDR1 and CDR2: MNHNY and SVGAGI (reference sequence). V shed 6 bases and J shed 2 bases, with 14 bases lying between them. The CDR3 extends over 15 amino acids.

CDR3 bases: TGTGCCAGCAGCCTAACGTGGGACACCCACGGAAACTACGAGCAGTACTTC. The encoded protein is CASSLTWDTHGNYEQYF. This rearrangement joins TRBV9 to TRBJ2-7, with D perhaps TRBD1 (6 bases). Between the trimmed V and J ends, which lost 4 bases and 3 bases, there was a span of 23 bases. The CDR3 extends over 17 amino acids. CDR1 and CDR2 (germline): SGDLS, YYNGEE.

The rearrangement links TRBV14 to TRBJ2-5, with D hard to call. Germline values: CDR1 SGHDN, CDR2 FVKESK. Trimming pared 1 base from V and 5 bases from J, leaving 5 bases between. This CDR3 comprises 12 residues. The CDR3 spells CASSQAGETQYF. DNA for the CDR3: TGTGCCAGCAGCCAAGCTGGGGAGACCCAGTACTTC.

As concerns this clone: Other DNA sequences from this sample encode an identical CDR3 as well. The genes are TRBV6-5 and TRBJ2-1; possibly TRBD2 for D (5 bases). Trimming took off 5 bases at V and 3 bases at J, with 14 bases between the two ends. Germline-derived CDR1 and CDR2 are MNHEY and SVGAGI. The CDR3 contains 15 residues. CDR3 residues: CASSVDKGGYNEQFF. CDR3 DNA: TGTGCCAGCAGTGTTGACAAAGGAGGCTACAATGAGCAGTTCTTC.

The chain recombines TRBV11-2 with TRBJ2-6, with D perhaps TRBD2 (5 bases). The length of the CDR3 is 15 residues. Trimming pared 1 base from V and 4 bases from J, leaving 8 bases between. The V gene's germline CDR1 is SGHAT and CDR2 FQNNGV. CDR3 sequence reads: CASSLGGSGANVLTF. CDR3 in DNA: TGTGCCAGCAGCTTAGGAGGGTCCGGGGCCAACGTCCTGACTTTC.

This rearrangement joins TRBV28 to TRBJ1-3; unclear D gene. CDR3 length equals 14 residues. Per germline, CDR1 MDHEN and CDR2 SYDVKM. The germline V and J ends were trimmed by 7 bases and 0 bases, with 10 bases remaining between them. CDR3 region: CASIPGTSGNTIYF. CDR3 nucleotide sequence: TGTGCCAGCATCCCGGGAACCTCTGGAAACACCATATATTTT. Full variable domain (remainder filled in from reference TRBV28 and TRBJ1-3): DVKVTQSSRYLVKRTGEKVFLECVQDMDHENMFWYRQDPGLGLRLIYFSYDVKMKEKGDIPEGYSVSREKKERFSLILESASTNQTSMYLCASIPGTSGNTIYFGEGSWLTVV.

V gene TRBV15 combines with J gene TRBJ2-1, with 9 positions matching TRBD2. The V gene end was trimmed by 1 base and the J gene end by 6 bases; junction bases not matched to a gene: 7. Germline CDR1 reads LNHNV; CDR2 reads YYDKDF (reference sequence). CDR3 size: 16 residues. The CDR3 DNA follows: TGTGCCACCAGCAGAGGGGGCGGGGGGGCTACCAATGAGCAGTTCTTC. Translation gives CATSRGGGGATNEQFF.